Sequencing of this TCR beta chain was carried out in a study of shared clonotypes between healthy human individuals. On this clone itself: What it recognizes is unknown.

Study-level points and caveats: The naive CD4 repertoires of a few donors were compared, and approximately 5% of clonotypes were shared. The small donor group covered limited genetic and exposure diversity.

CDR1 is LGHNA, CDR2 YNFKEQ, per germline. The CDR3 has 16 residues. The trim removed 4 bases at V and 2 bases at J, leaving 8 bases unmatched. The repertoire was sequenced with immunoSEQ multiplex PCR; TCRdb's copy has only in-frame clones and lacks some. The sample lists some 2.3 million clones, about 92% seen once, with roughly 0.36% in the top ten. Sequencing used naive CD4+ T cells from PBMCs. Described subset: CD45RA+ positively selected. The rearrangement links TRBV4-2 to TRBJ2-1, with 7 positions matching TRBD2. The TCR comes from a man between 18 and 29 years old in good health. Some clones in this sample may be carry-over from other donors' samples. The CDR3 bases are TGTGCCAGCAGCCTAACTAGCGAGAGGGCCTACAATGAGCAGTTCTTC. It is translated as CASSLTSERAYNEQFF.